This TCR beta chain was observed in a study of blood T cell repertoires in COVID-19. As for the study in general: Sample material is recorded as cDNA or gDNA derived from T cells, B-cell-depleted T cells, or PBMCs.

Sequenced by immunoSEQ multiplex PCR; TCRdb stores in-frame clones only, minus some. The table lists roughly 15,000 clones, about 80% of them singletons. This clone is medium-sized in the sample. Germline CDR1 is DFQATT and CDR2 is SNEGSKA (reference sequence). The CDR3 covers 14 residues. V was cut by 3 bases and J by 8 bases, with 19 bases left in between. Sequencing used peripheral blood. The rearrangement uses TRBV20-1 and TRBJ1-1; tentatively, D is TRBD1 (5 bases). The sequence was obtained from a man between 70 and 80 years old with active or convalescent COVID-19. CDR3 amino acids: CSASHTDSKGEAFF. In DNA form, the CDR3 reads TGCAGTGCTAGTCATACTGACAGTAAAGGCGAAGCTTTCTTT.